The 23 T cell receptor beta chains presented below share a single source sample, sequenced in a study of human CD8 memory T cell subsets. Researchers made TCR beta libraries via UMI-labeled 5' RACE. Reprocessing the 5' RACE reads, TCRdb reports a single entry for every CDR3 protein and omits DNA. The listing contains roughly 3,700 distinct CDR3 sequences. Sequencing input: CD8+ effector memory T cells (TEM) sorted from PBMCs. Described subset: effector memory CD8 T cells, CCR7- CD45RO+ CD95+. These receptors all come from a human donor in good health.

V and J are TRBV4-2 and TRBJ2-7; checking the TCRdb D call of TRBD1 is not possible without DNA. The CDR3 is made up of 15 amino acids. Germline V gene sequence: CDR1 LGHNA, CDR2 YNFKEQ. CDR3 sequence reads: CASSSGTENPYEQYF.

The genes are TRBV6-1 and TRBJ2-2. CDR1 and CDR2 from the germline V gene are MNHNS and SASEGT. The CDR3 contains 15 residues. CDR3 protein: CASSVLGSVTGELFF.

The chain links TRBV30 to TRBJ1-1. CDR1 is GTSNPN, CDR2 SVGIG, per germline (reference sequence). The CDR3 is 13 amino acids. The CDR3 loop reads CAWNKPRDTEAFF.

The rearrangement links TRBV4-1 to TRBJ2-1; TCRdb's D gene call, TRBD2, goes unchecked for lack of DNA. Germline CDR1 reads MGHRA; CDR2 reads YSYEKL. This CDR3 is built from 17 residues. CDR3 residues: CASSQPPGLAGRNEQFF.

The rearrangement links TRBV7-9 to TRBJ2-1; lacking DNA, the TRBD1 call made by TCRdb goes unchecked. The CDR3 has 17 amino acids. Germline values: CDR1 SEHNR, CDR2 FQNEAQ (reference sequence). This CDR3 reads CASSLFPRGPTYNEQFF.

This clonotype is identified as medium-sized from frequency. The CDR3 spells CSARVEEIEQFF. The gene calls are TRBV20-1 and TRBJ2-1. Germline loops: CDR1 DFQATT, CDR2 SNEGSKA (reference sequence). The CDR3 has 12 amino acids.

Frequency places this clonotype as medium-sized. The genes are TRBV5-5 and TRBJ2-7; the D call of TRBD1 rests on TCRdb alone, since no DNA is present to check it. The CDR3 runs 14 residues. The germline V gene encodes CDR1 SGHKS and CDR2 YYEKEE (reference sequence). The chain's CDR3 is CASSLEGAPYEQYF. Full variable domain (missing parts from reference TRBV5-5 and TRBJ2-7): DAGVTQSPTHLIKTRGQQVTLRCSPISGHKSVSWYQQVLGQGPQFIFQYYEKEERGRGNFPDRFSARQFPNYSSELNVNALLLGDSALYLCASSLEGAPYEQYFGPGTRLTVT.

This chain connects TRBV7-9 to TRBJ2-2; the D gene TCRdb calls, TRBD1, cannot be checked with no DNA. The CDR3 loop spans 15 amino acids. CDR1 is SEHNR and CDR2 is FQNEAQ in the germline V gene (reference sequence). This CDR3 reads CASSLAQGLTGELFF.

The chain has TRBV6-6 and TRBJ2-7; TCRdb reports TRBD1, a call that lacks DNA to check it against. This CDR3 comprises 14 residues. Germline CDR1 and CDR2: MNHNY and SVGAGI (reference sequence). CDR3 in amino acids: CASSPWGPGYEQYF.

The chain uses TRBV15 and TRBJ2-3; TCRdb's D gene call, TRBD2, goes unchecked for lack of DNA. The CDR3 contains 16 residues. Germline V lookup: CDR1 LNHNV, CDR2 YYDKDF (reference sequence). The CDR3: CATSRGVAGGPDTQYF.

The chain is built from TRBV15 and TRBJ2-1; absent DNA, TCRdb's TRBD1 call cannot be checked. The germline CDR1 and CDR2 sequences are LNHNV and YYDKDF (reference sequence). The CDR3 spans 15 residues. CDR3: CATSNGQVDFGEQFF.

This chain connects TRBV25-1 to TRBJ2-4; TCRdb names TRBD2, which stays unverified in the absence of DNA. CDR3 size: 14 residues. CDR1 is MGHDK, CDR2 SYGVNS, per germline. The CDR3 loop is CASSAGEGLNIQYF.

V and J are TRBV5-5 and TRBJ2-7. This CDR3 comprises 12 residues. CDR1 and CDR2 from the germline V gene are SGHKS and YYEKEE (reference sequence). The CDR3 is CASSWGSDEQYF.

The chain links TRBV28 to TRBJ2-2; TCRdb gives TRBD2 as the D gene, but with no DNA this cannot be confirmed. The CDR3 consists of 14 residues. CDR1 MDHEN and CDR2 SYDVKM come from the germline V gene. This chain's CDR3 is CAIKRESHTGELFF.

The chain combines TRBV7-9 with TRBJ1-5; TCRdb outputs TRBD1, but without DNA this stays unchecked. The germline V gene encodes CDR1 SEHNR and CDR2 FQNEAQ (reference sequence). The CDR3 spans 13 residues. CDR3 region: CASSVGQNQPQHF.

This clonotype is medium-sized by frequency. The chain uses TRBV7-9 and TRBJ2-7; TCRdb selects TRBD1, and the lack of DNA leaves this call unchecked. The CDR3 consists of 13 residues. Germline V lookup: CDR1 SEHNR, CDR2 FQNEAQ (reference sequence). The CDR3 is CASRGDPLYEQYF.

The chain links TRBV3-1 to TRBJ2-2; TCRdb picks TRBD2, but there is no DNA to check that call. This CDR3 has 18 amino acids. In germline, CDR1 is LGHDT, CDR2 YNNKEL (reference sequence). CDR3 sequence reads: CASSFSTSGRARRWELFF.

According to its frequency, this clonotype is medium-sized. The J gene is TRBJ2-2, the V gene TRBV20-1; TCRdb designates TRBD1, a call that cannot be tested without DNA. This CDR3 region has 16 residues. Germline values: CDR1 DFQATT, CDR2 SNEGSKA (reference sequence). The CDR3 loop reads CSAQTRDRVISGELFF.

V usage is TRBV7-9 and J usage is TRBJ2-1; TCRdb's D gene call, TRBD1, goes unchecked for lack of DNA. Germline V CDR1 and CDR2: SEHNR, FQNEAQ (reference sequence). This CDR3 region has 15 residues. CDR3 loop: CASSPRDNPYNEQFF.

CDR3 sequence: CSASGTSGYNEQFF. This sequence joins TRBV20-1 and TRBJ2-1; TCRdb selects TRBD2, and the lack of DNA leaves this call unchecked. The CDR3 has 14 residues. Germline values: CDR1 DFQATT, CDR2 SNEGSKA (reference sequence).

The chain uses TRBV6-5 and TRBJ1-1; the D call of TRBD1 rests on TCRdb alone, since no DNA is present to check it. Germline assignment: CDR1 MNHEY and CDR2 SVGAGI. CDR3 length: 15 amino acids. CDR3 amino acids: CASSYSATGHTEAFF.

This chain uses TRBV21-1 with TRBJ2-7; TCRdb's D call of TRBD1 is untestable without DNA. TRBV21-1 is a pseudogene locus. The CDR3 sequence is 18 residues long. The CDR3 protein is CASSKKKSSDQGLVEQYF.

The chain recombines TRBV7-9 with TRBJ2-2; TCRdb picks TRBD1, but there is no DNA to check that call. The CDR3 has 17 amino acids. Germline-derived CDR1 and CDR2 are SEHNR and FQNEAQ (reference sequence). CDR3 sequence reads: CASSFPGGTPHTGELFF.